This T cell receptor beta chain came from a study of blood T cell repertoires in COVID-19. Study-level information: The United States, Italy and Spain supplied acute and convalescent COVID-19 samples. T cells, B-cell-depleted T cells, or PBMCs provided the cDNA or gDNA that served as material.

The length of the CDR3 is 15 residues. V was trimmed by 0 bases and J by 2 bases, leaving 11 bases between them. CDR1 is SGDLS, CDR2 YYNGEE, per germline. Generated by immunoSEQ multiplex PCR, the TCRdb table keeps only in-frame clones and is missing some. Among about 200,000 clones listed, 70% to 90% were seen once. Sequencing was performed on peripheral blood. The gene calls are TRBV9 and TRBJ2-5; a weak D match, TRBD1 (6 bases). This receptor was obtained from a man aged 50-60 years with COVID-19, enrolled during active disease. The CDR3 loop is CASSVVGQLQETQYF. CDR3 DNA sequence: TGTGCCAGCAGCGTAGTCGGACAGCTTCAAGAGACCCAGTACTTC.